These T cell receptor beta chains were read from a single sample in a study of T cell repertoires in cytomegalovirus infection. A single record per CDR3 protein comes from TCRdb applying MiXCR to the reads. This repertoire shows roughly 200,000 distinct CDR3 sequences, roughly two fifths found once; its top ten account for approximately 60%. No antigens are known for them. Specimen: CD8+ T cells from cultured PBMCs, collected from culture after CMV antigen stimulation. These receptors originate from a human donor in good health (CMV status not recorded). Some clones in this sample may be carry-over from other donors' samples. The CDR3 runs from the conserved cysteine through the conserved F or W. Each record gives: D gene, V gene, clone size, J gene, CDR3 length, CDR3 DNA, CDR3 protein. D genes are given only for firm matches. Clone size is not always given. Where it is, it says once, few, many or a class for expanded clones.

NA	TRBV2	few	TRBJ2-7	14	TGTGCCAGCAGCTACCCAGGGCAGGGTCACGAGCAGTACTTC	CASSYPGQGHEQYF
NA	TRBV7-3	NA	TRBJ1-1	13	TGTGCCAGCAGCTTGGCCTGGGGAACTGAAGCTTTCTTT	CASSLAWGTEAFF
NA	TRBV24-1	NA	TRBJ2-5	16	TGTGCCACCAGTGATTCCCAGCTTAGCGGACAAGAGACCCAGTACTTC	CATSDSQLSGQETQYF
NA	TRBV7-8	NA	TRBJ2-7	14	TGTGCCAGCAGCGCCCTCAGGGTCTCAGACGAGCAGTACTTC	CASSALRVSDEQYF
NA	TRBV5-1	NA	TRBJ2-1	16	TGCGCCAGCAGCTTCCCCCGGGGGGCCTCCTACAATGAGCAGTTCTTC	CASSFPRGASYNEQFF
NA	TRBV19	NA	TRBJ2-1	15	TGTGCCAGTAGTATAGGCGGGGCGGCCTACAATGAGCAGTTCTTC	CASSIGGAAYNEQFF
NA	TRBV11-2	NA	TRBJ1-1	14	TGTGCCAGCAGCTCTTGGGGGTCGAACACTGAAGCTTTCTTT	CASSSWGSNTEAFF
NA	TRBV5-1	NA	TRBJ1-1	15	TGCGCCAGCAGCTTCTATGGGAGAGACGGCACTGAAGCTTTCTTT	CASSFYGRDGTEAFF
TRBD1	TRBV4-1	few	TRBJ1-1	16	TGCGCCAGCAGCCCAAAGATGGACAGGGAGAACACTGAAGCTTTCTTT	CASSPKMDRENTEAFF
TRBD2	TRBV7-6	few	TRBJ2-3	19	TGTGCCAGCAGCTTAGCAGGGGCATCGGGAGGGCCGGGGAAAGATACGCAGTATTTT	CASSLAGASGGPGKDTQYF
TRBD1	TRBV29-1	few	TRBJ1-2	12	TGCAGCGCTCCGGGACAGCGCTATGGCTACACCTTC	CSAPGQRYGYTF
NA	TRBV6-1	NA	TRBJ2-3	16	TGTGCCAGCAGTGAGGACCCGACGTTGTACACAGATACGCAGTATTTT	CASSEDPTLYTDTQYF
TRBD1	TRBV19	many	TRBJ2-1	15	TGTGCCACTGGCGGACAGGGCCCACCCAACTCCCCCGAGTTCTTC	CATGGQGPPNSPEFF
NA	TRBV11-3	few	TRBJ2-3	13	TGTGCCAGCAGCTTAGAAAGTTTGGATACGCAGTATTTT	CASSLESLDTQYF
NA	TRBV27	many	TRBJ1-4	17	TGTGCCAGCAGTTTCCGTAAGCACAGGGCAACTAATGAAAAACTGTTTTTT	CASSFRKHRATNEKLFF
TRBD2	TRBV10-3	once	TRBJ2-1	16	TGTGCCACCCTCGGGGCTAGCGGGGGGACTAGCAATGAGCAGTTCTTC	CATLGASGGTSNEQFF
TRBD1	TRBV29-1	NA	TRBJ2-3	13	TGCAGCGTCAAGGGACAGAACACAGATACGCAGTATTTT	CSVKGQNTDTQYF
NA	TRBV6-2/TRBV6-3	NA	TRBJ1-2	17	TGTGCCAGCAGTTACGAGACGCCCAGGACGGGAGGTTATGGCTACACCTTC	CASSYETPRTGGYGYTF
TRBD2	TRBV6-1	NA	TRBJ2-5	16	TGTGCCAGCAGTGAAGAGGACGGGAGGGGTCAAGAGACCCAGTACTTC	CASSEEDGRGQETQYF
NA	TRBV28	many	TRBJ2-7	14	TGTGCCAGCAGCTCCCCCGTGGGGCCCTACGAGCAGTACTTC	CASSSPVGPYEQYF
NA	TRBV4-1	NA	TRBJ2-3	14	TGCGCCAGCAGCCAACCGGGAGTATCAGATACGCAGTATTTT	CASSQPGVSDTQYF
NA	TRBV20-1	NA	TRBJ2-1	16	TGCAGTGCTAGAGATCTCGGGTCGACCCCCCTCAATGAGCAGTTCTTC	CSARDLGSTPLNEQFF
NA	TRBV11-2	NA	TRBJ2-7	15	TGTGCCAGCAGCTTATCGGCTACCAACTCCTACGAGCAGTACTTC	CASSLSATNSYEQYF
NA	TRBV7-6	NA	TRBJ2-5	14	TGTGCCAGCAGCTTAGGGGACTTCCAAGAGACCCAGTACTTC	CASSLGDFQETQYF
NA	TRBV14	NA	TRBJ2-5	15	TGTGCCAGCAGCCAAGATACAACTCCCCAAGAGACCCAGTACTTC	CASSQDTTPQETQYF
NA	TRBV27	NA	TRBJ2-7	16	TGTGCCAGCAGTTTATCTTACGGTGATCAGGGCTTCGAGCAGTACTTC	CASSLSYGDQGFEQYF
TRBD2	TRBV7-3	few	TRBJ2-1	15	TGTGCCAGCAGCCCTAGCGGGAGATCCAAAAATGAGCAGTTCTTC	CASSPSGRSKNEQFF
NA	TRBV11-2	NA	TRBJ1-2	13	TGTGCCAGCACAGGACTTGCTAACTATGGCTACACCTTC	CASTGLANYGYTF
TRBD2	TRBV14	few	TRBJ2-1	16	TGTGCCAGCAGCCAATCGCTAGCGGCCGTCTACAATGAGCAGTTCTTC	CASSQSLAAVYNEQFF